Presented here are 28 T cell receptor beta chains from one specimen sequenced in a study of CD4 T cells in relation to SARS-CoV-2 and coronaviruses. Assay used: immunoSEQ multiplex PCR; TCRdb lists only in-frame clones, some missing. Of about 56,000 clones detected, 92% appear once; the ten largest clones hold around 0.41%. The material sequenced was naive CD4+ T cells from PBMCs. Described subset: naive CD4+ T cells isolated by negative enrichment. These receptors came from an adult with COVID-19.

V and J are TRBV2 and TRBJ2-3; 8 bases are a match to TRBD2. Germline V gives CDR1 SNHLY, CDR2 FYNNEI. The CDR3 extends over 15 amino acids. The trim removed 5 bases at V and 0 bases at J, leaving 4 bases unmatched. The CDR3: CASSLSGVSTDTQYF. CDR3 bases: TGTGCCAGCAGTCTTAGCGGGGTTAGCACAGATACGCAGTATTTT.

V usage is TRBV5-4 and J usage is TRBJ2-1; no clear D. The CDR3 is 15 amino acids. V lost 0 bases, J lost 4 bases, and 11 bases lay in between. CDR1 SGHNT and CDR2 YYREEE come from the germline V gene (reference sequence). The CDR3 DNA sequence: TGTGCCAGCAGCTTGGCAATAGCCGAGTACAATGAGCAGTTCTTC. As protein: CASSLAIAEYNEQFF.

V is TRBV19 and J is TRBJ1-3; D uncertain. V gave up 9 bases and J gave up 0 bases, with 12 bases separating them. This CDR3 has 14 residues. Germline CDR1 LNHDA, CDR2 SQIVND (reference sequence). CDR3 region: CASGRSVSGNTIYF. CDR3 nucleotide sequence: TGTGCCAGCGGGCGTTCAGTCTCTGGAAACACCATATATTTT. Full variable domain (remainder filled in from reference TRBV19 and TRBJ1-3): DGGITQSPKYLFRKEGQNVTLSCEQNLNHDAMYWYRQDPGQGLRLIYYSQIVNDFQKGDIAEGYSVSREKKESFPLTVTSAQKNPTAFYLCASGRSVSGNTIYFGEGSWLTVV.

As DNA, the CDR3 is TGTGCCAGCAGTCCCGCCAGAGCAACTAATGAAAAACTGTTTTTT. It yields the protein CASSPARATNEKLFF. The rearrangement joins TRBV28 to TRBJ1-4; D not certain. The V end lost 5 bases, the J end lost 0 bases, and 10 bases lay between the germline ends. CDR1 MDHEN and CDR2 SYDVKM come from the germline V gene. The CDR3 is 15 amino acids.

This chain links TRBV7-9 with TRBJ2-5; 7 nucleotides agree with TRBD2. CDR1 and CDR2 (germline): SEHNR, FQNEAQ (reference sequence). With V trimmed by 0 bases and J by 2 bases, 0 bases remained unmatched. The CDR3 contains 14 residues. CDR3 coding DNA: TGTGCCAGCAGCTTAGCGCGGGGGCAAGAGACCCAGTACTTC. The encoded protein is CASSLARGQETQYF.

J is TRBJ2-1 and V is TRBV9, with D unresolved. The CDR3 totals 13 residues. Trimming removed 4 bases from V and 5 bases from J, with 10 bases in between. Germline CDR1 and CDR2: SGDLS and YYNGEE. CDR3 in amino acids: CASSPSVNNEQFF. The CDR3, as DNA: TGTGCCAGCAGCCCCTCTGTCAACAATGAGCAGTTCTTC.

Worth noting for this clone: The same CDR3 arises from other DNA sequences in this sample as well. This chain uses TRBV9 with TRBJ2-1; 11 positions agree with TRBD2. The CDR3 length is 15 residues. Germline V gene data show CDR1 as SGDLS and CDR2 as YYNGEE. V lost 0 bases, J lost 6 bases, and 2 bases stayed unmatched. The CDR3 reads CASSVGLAGRNEQFF. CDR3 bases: TGTGCCAGCAGCGTAGGACTAGCGGGACGCAATGAGCAGTTCTTC.

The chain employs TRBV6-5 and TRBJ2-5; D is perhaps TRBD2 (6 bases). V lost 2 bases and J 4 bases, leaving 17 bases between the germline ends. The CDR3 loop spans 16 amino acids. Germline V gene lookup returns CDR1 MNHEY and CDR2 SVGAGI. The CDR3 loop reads CASSYDLATEGETQYF. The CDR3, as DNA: TGTGCCAGCAGTTACGATCTCGCTACGGAGGGAGAGACCCAGTACTTC.

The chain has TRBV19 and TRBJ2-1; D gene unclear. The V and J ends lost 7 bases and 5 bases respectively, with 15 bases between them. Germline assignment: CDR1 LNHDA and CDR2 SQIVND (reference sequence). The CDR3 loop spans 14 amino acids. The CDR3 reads CASTYGIKNNEQFF. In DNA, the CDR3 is TGTGCCAGTACTTATGGAATTAAGAACAATGAGCAGTTCTTC. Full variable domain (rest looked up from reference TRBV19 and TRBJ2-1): DGGITQSPKYLFRKEGQNVTLSCEQNLNHDAMYWYRQDPGQGLRLIYYSQIVNDFQKGDIAEGYSVSREKKESFPLTVTSAQKNPTAFYLCASTYGIKNNEQFFGPGTRLTVL.

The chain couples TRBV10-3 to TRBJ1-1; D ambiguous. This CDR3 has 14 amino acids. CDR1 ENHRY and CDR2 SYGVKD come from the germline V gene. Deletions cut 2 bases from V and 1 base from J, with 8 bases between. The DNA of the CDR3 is TGTGCCATCAGTGAGGGGCAGCCGAACACTGAAGCTTTCTTT. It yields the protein CAISEGQPNTEAFF.

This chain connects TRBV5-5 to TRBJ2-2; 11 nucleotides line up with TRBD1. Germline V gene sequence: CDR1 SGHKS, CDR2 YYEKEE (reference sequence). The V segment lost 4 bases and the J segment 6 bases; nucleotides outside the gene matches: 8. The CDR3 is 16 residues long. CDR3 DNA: TGTGCCAGCAGCCGACGGACAGGGGGCTTTGCCGGGGAGCTGTTTTTT. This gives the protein CASSRRTGGFAGELFF.

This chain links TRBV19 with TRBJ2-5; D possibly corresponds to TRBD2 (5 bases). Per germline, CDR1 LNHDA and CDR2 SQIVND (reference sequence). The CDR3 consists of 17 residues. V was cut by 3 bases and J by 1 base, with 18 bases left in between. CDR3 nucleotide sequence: TGTGCCAGTAGTATGATGGGAGTTGGTAGCAGCCAAGAGACCCAGTACTTC. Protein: CASSMMGVGSSQETQYF.

This CDR3 is CASTTGESGEQFF. The CDR3 nucleotides are TGTGCCAGCACCACGGGGGAGTCGGGTGAGCAGTTCTTC. The chain employs TRBV6-5 and TRBJ2-1; D possibly corresponds to TRBD2 (6 bases). The CDR3 length is 13 residues. V was shortened by 7 bases and J by 9 bases, with 16 bases between the two germline ends. Looked up from germline, CDR1 is MNHEY and CDR2 is SVGAGI.

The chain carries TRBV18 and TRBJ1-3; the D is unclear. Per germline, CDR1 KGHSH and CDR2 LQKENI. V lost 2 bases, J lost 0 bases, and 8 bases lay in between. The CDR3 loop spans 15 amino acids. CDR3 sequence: CASSPSGFSGNTIYF. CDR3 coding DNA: TGTGCCAGCTCACCATCGGGTTTCTCTGGAAACACCATATATTTT. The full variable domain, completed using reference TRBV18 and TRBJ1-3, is NAGVMQNPRHLVRRRGQEARLRCSPMKGHSHVYWYRQLPEEGLKFMVYLQKENIIDESGMPKERFSAEFPKEGPSILRIQQVVRGDSAAYFCASSPSGFSGNTIYFGEGSWLTVV.

CDR3 DNA sequence: TGCAGCGTTGTTGGGGACTATTCAGAGACCCAGTACTTC. This translates into CSVVGDYSETQYF. The rearrangement uses TRBV29-1 and TRBJ2-5; 7 bases fit TRBD2. Per germline, CDR1 SQVTM and CDR2 ANQGSEA. The J segment lost 4 bases and the V segment lost 4 bases, leaving 6 bases of the junction unmatched. This CDR3 has 13 amino acids.

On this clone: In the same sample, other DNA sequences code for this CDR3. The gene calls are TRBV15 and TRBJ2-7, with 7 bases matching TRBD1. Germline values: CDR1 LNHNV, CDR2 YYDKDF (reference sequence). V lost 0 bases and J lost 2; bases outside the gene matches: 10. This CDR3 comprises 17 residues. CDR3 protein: CATSRDTWDRPTYEQYF. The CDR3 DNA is TGTGCCACCAGCAGAGATACTTGGGACAGACCTACCTACGAGCAGTACTTC. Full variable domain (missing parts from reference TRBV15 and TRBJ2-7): DAMVIQNPRYQVTQFGKPVTLSCSQTLNHNVMYWYQQKSSQAPKLLFHYYDKDFNNEADTPDNFQSRRPNTSFCFLDIRSPGLGDTAMYLCATSRDTWDRPTYEQYFGPGTRLTVT.

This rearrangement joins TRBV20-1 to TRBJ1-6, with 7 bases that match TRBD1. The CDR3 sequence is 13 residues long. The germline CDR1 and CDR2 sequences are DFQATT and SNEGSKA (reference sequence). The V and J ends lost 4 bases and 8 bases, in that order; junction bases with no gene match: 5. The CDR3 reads CSATDRADSPLHF. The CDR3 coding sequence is TGCAGTGCTACTGACAGGGCGGATTCACCCCTCCACTTT.

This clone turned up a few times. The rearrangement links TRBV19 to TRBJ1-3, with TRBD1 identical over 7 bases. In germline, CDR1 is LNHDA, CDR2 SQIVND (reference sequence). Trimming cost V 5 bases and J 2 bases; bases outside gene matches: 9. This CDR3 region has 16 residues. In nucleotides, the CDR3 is TGTGCCAGTAGTCTTCGGGAGGGGGCGCCTGGAAACACCATATATTTT. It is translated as CASSLREGAPGNTIYF.

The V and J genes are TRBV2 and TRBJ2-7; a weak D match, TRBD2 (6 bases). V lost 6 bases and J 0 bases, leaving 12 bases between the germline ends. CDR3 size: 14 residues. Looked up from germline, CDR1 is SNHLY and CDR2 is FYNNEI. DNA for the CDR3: TGTGCCAGCAGAGTAGCGGCTAGCTCCTACGAGCAGTACTTC. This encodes CASRVAASSYEQYF. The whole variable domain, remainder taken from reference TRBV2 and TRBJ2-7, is EPEVTQTPSHQVTQMGQEVILRCVPISNHLYFYWYRQILGQKVEFLVSFYNNEISEKSEIFDDQFSVERPDGSNFTLKIRSTKLEDSAMYFCASRVAASSYEQYFGPGTRLTVT.

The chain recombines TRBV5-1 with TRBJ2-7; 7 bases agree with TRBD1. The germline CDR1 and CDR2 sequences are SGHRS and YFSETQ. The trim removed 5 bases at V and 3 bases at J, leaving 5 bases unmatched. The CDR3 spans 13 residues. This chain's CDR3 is CASSLRDSYEQYF. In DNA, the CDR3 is TGCGCCAGCAGTCTCCGGGACAGCTACGAGCAGTACTTC.

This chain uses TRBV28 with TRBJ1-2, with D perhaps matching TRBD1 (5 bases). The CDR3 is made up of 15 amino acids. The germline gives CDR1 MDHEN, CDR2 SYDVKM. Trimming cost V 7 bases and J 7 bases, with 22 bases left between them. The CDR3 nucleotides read TGTGCCAGCATACCTCCGGCGGGGGTATGGGGTGGCTACACCTTC. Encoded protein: CASIPPAGVWGGYTF.

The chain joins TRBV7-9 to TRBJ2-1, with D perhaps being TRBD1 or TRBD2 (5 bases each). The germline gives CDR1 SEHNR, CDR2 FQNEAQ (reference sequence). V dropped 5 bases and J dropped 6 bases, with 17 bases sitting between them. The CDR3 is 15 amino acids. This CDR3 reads CASSPHGAALNEQFF. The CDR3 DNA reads TGTGCCAGCAGCCCCCACGGGGCCGCCCTCAATGAGCAGTTCTTC.

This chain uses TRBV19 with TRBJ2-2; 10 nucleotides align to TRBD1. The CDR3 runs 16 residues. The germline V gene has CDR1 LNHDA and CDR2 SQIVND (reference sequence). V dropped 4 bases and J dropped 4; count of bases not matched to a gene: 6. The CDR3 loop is CASSTRGQGLTGELFF. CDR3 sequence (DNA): TGTGCCAGTAGTACGAGGGGACAGGGGCTCACCGGGGAGCTGTTTTTT.

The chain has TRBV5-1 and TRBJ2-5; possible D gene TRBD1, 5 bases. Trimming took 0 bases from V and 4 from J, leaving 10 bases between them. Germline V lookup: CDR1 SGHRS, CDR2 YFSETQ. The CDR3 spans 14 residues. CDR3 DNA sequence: TGCGCCAGCAGCTTGGGGCAGGGTGCAGAGACCCAGTACTTC. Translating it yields CASSLGQGAETQYF. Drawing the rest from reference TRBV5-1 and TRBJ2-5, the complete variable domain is KAGVTQTPRYLIKTRGQQVTLSCSPISGHRSVSWYQQTPGQGLQFLFEYFSETQRNKGNFPGRFSGRQFSNSRSEMNVSTLELGDSALYLCASSLGQGAETQYFGPGTRLLVL.

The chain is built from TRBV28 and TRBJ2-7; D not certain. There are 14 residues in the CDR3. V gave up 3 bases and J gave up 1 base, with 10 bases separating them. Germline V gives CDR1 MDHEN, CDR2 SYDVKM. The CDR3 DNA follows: TGTGCCAGCAGTTTTTTCGGGCAGTCCTACGAGCAGTACTTC. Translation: CASSFFGQSYEQYF.

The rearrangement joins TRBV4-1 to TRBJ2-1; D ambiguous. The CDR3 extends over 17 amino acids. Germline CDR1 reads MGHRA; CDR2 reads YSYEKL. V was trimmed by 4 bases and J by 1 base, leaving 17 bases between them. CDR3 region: CASSPRGLYRSYNEQFF. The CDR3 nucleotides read TGCGCCAGCAGCCCCAGAGGTCTCTACCGTTCCTACAATGAGCAGTTCTTC.

CDR3 loop: CASSLVGDTGELFF. CDR3 coding DNA: TGTGCCAGCAGTTTAGTCGGGGACACCGGGGAGCTGTTTTTT. The V call is TRBV28, the J call TRBJ2-2; D possibly corresponds to TRBD2 (5 bases). This CDR3 is built from 14 residues. Germline V gives CDR1 MDHEN, CDR2 SYDVKM. V was shortened by 2 bases and J by 3 bases, with 7 bases between the two germline ends.

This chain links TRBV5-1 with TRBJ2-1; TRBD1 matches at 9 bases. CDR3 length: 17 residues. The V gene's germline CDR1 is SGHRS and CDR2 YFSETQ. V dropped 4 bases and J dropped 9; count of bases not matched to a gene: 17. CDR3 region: CASSKGLTGTGNLEQFF. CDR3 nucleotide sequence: TGCGCCAGCAGCAAGGGCCTAACCGGGACAGGGAATCTTGAGCAGTTCTTC.